This TCR beta chain is from a study of beta chain features in type 1 diabetes. Study-wide background: All samples together contributed 90 million to 110 million sorted cells for examination.

The authors reverse transcribed all of the isolated RNA, so sequencing captured expressed TCRB transcripts. Profiled with immunoSEQ multiplex PCR; TCRdb holds only in-frame clones, not every one. Here the sample spans under 800,000 clones, about a sixth being singletons. Whole-study results and caveats: Cells with high TCR expression could be over-represented by cDNA sequencing.

Regarding this clone: Its antigen is still unknown.

The CDR3 sequence is 15 residues long. With 3 bases clipped from V and 7 bases from J, the junction kept 8 bases outside the gene matches. In germline, CDR1 is SGHDN, CDR2 FVKESK. The origin of this receptor is a man aged 18 to 35 in good health. The chain links TRBV14 to TRBJ2-1; TRBD1 matches 8 bases. Sequencing was done on a sample of naive CD4+ T cells from blood. CDR3 in amino acids: CASSQPGQGNNEQFF. For the CDR3, the DNA is TGTGCCAGCAGCCAGCCCGGACAGGGAAATAATGAGCAGTTCTTC.